This entry is about one T cell receptor (beta chain). Its matching antigen is unknown. In germline, CDR1 is ENHRY, CDR2 SYGVKD. Losses at the gene ends were 2 bases for V and 2 bases for J; bases not matched to a gene: 2. CDR3 length equals 14 residues. This specimen comes from a study of T cell responses to AZD1222 COVID-19 vaccine. Study outcomes and limitations: Clonal diversity may have been underestimated, and the donors were mostly white British, with more females than males. Spike-wide coverage was observed for vaccine-associated CD4 TCRs, with dominant responses at 160-218 and 743-854.

Using immunoSEQ multiplex PCR, the repertoire was profiled, and TCRdb retains in-frame clones only, with some absent. The table shows about 150,000 clones, with less than 95% occurring only once. This clonotype was obtained from an adult in good health. The rearrangement joins TRBV10-3 to TRBJ1-2, with 7 nucleotides matching TRBD1. Sequences were derived from peripheral blood, sampled on day 0 of AZD1222 vaccination. The CDR3 region is CAISERGPNYGYTF. In nucleotides, the CDR3 is TGTGCCATCAGTGAGAGGGGGCCAAACTATGGCTACACCTTC.